The 31 T cell receptor beta chains reported below all come from one sample, sequenced in a study of CD8+ T cells in alopecia areata. Treatment here: oral pan-JAK inhibitor, 5-10 mg twice daily. Sequencing templates came from extracted RNA that was reverse transcribed into cDNA. Libraries were prepared by immunoSEQ multiplex PCR; TCRdb keeps only in-frame clonotypes and omits some of them. The table lists about 180,000 clones, approximately 55% of them singletons. The material was CD8+ T cells sorted from blood, obtained at week 24, from a patient treated with tofacitinib. The receptors here all came from a human donor with alopecia areata.

This chain connects TRBV7-8 to TRBJ2-1, with D unclear. The germline CDR1 and CDR2 sequences are SGHVS and FQNEAQ. CDR3 length equals 16 residues. Trimming left V 1 base short and J 0 bases short, with 10 bases between. The CDR3 is CASSLEHPSSYNEQFF. CDR3 sequence (DNA): TGTGCCAGCAGCTTAGAGCACCCGAGCTCCTACAATGAGCAGTTCTTC. The variable domain in full, completed from reference TRBV7-8 and TRBJ2-1, reads GAGVSQSPRYKVAKRGQDVALRCDPISGHVSLFWYQQALGQGPEFLTYFQNEAQLDKSGLPSDRFFAERPEGSVSTLKIQRTQQEDSAVYLCASSLEHPSSYNEQFFGPGTRLTVL.

V is TRBV13 and J is TRBJ2-1; 11 nucleotides match TRBD2. Germline CDR1 reads PRHDT; CDR2 reads FYEKMQ (reference sequence). The CDR3 is 16 residues long. Trimming at V came to 6 bases and at J to 9 bases, leaving 13 bases not matched to a gene. CDR3 in DNA: TGTGCCAGCAGAATATCGGCTAGCGGGGGGCTTGGTGAGCAGTTCTTC. Its protein is CASRISASGGLGEQFF.

This chain links TRBV28 with TRBJ1-2; maybe TRBD1 (6 bases). The V and J ends lost 4 bases and 8 bases respectively, with 23 bases between them. Germline V gives CDR1 MDHEN, CDR2 SYDVKM. The CDR3 covers 16 residues. The CDR3 loop reads CASSYTPQGPGLGYTF. CDR3 nucleotide sequence: TGTGCCAGCAGTTACACGCCTCAGGGGCCGGGCTTGGGCTACACCTTC.

This chain connects TRBV27 to TRBJ2-7, with TRBD1 identical over 9 bases. The germline V gene encodes CDR1 MNHEY and CDR2 SMNVEV (reference sequence). This CDR3 is 14 amino acids long. V shed 5 bases, J shed 2 bases, and the junction held 4 bases outside the gene matches. CDR3: CASSRTGAAYEQYF. DNA for the CDR3: TGTGCCAGCAGTAGGACAGGGGCGGCCTACGAGCAGTACTTC.

The genes are TRBV15 and TRBJ2-7; 8 nucleotides match TRBD1. Germline-derived CDR1 and CDR2 are LNHNV and YYDKDF (reference sequence). This CDR3 is built from 13 residues. V lost 8 bases and J lost 3; bases outside the gene matches: 6. DNA of the CDR3: TGTGCCACCCGGGACAGGTTTCTCTACGAGCAGTACTTC. Amino acids: CATRDRFLYEQYF.

This clone has a handful of counts. The V gene is TRBV4-3, the J gene TRBJ1-1; D unresolved. The CDR3 is 13 amino acids. V was pared by 0 bases and J by 6 bases, with 8 bases between. Germline CDR1 and CDR2: LGHNA and YSLEER. The CDR3 DNA is TGCGCCAGCAGCCAAGATAAGAGTTCTGAAGCTTTCTTT. This encodes CASSQDKSSEAFF.

This chain connects TRBV4-3 to TRBJ2-7; D possibly corresponds to TRBD2 (6 bases). Germline V gives CDR1 LGHNA, CDR2 YSLEER. V gave up 0 bases and J gave up 6 bases, with 12 bases separating them. The CDR3 has 14 amino acids. The CDR3 loop is CASSQDRDSTEQYF. The DNA for the CDR3 is TGCGCCAGCAGCCAAGACCGGGACTCCACCGAGCAGTACTTC.

The chain employs TRBV14 and TRBJ1-1; unclear D gene. The CDR3 has 14 residues. V dropped 0 bases and J dropped 5 bases, with 10 bases sitting between them. Germline values: CDR1 SGHDN, CDR2 FVKESK. CDR3 sequence: CASSQDTYKTEAFF. The CDR3 nucleotides are TGTGCCAGCAGCCAAGACACCTACAAAACTGAAGCTTTCTTT.

The rearrangement joins TRBV5-1 to TRBJ1-4; D is undetermined. V lost 1 base to trimming and J lost 0 bases, with 7 bases between them. Germline CDR1 SGHRS, CDR2 YFSETQ. The CDR3 length is 15 residues. The CDR3, as DNA: TGCGCCAGCAGCTTGAAGGGAGCAACTAATGAAAAACTGTTTTTT. As protein: CASSLKGATNEKLFF.

The chain uses TRBV30 and TRBJ1-6; D gene uncertain. Looked up from germline, CDR1 is GTSNPN and CDR2 is SVGIG (reference sequence). The CDR3 totals 15 residues. V shed 4 bases and J shed 10 bases, with 20 bases lying between them. The CDR3 here is CAWTKSVQRCSPLHF. CDR3 in DNA: TGTGCCTGGACCAAGTCGGTACAGCGATGCTCACCCCTCCACTTT.

V usage is TRBV7-9 and J usage is TRBJ2-7, with 7 bases identical to TRBD1. Germline CDR1 SEHNR, CDR2 FQNEAQ (reference sequence). The CDR3 extends over 13 amino acids. V trimming: 6 bases; J trimming: 0 bases; junction bases outside the gene matches: 2. Here the CDR3 DNA reads TGTGCCAGCAGACGGGACAGCTCCTACGAGCAGTACTTC. It specifies CASRRDSSYEQYF.

This clone has just a few counts. DNA of the CDR3: TGCAGCGTTGTAGACCCCTCGGGAGAGACCCAGTACTTC. This codes for CSVVDPSGETQYF. The chain is built from TRBV29-1 and TRBJ2-5; no clear D gene. This CDR3 comprises 13 residues. V was shortened by 4 bases and J by 4 bases, with 13 bases between the two germline ends. From germline, CDR1 is SQVTM and CDR2 ANQGSEA.

Only a few counts were recorded for this clone. Additional DNA sequences in this sample encode the identical CDR3. The CDR3 DNA reads as TGTGCCTGGAGTGTATCCGGGGAGCTGTTTTTT. This sequence encodes CAWSVSGELFF. The gene calls are TRBV30 and TRBJ2-2; D is unresolved. With 0 bases removed from V and 6 bases from J, the gap between germline ends came to 2 bases. The CDR3 contains 11 residues. The germline gives CDR1 GTSNPN, CDR2 SVGIG (reference sequence).

This sequence joins TRBV7-8 and TRBJ1-2; tentatively, D is TRBD1 (5 bases). This CDR3 contains 14 residues. CDR1 and CDR2 from the germline V gene are SGHVS and FQNEAQ. Trimming took 2 bases from V and 8 from J, leaving 15 bases between them. In nucleotides, the CDR3 is TGTGCCAGCAGCTTAAGTGTAGGCAGGGAAGGCTACACCTTC. Translation gives CASSLSVGREGYTF. Drawing the rest from reference TRBV7-8 and TRBJ1-2, the complete variable domain is GAGVSQSPRYKVAKRGQDVALRCDPISGHVSLFWYQQALGQGPEFLTYFQNEAQLDKSGLPSDRFFAERPEGSVSTLKIQRTQQEDSAVYLCASSLSVGREGYTFGSGTRLTVV.

This clone was seen only a few times. V is TRBV7-9 and J is TRBJ2-7, with D possibly called TRBD1 or TRBD2 (5 bases each). CDR3 size: 15 residues. V gave up 3 bases and J gave up 2 bases, with 14 bases separating them. CDR1 and CDR2 from the germline V gene are SEHNR and FQNEAQ (reference sequence). The CDR3 spells CASSLSQGETYEQYF. CDR3 nucleotide sequence: TGTGCCAGCAGCTTGTCCCAGGGAGAGACCTACGAGCAGTACTTC.

This clone has only a few counts. V gene TRBV30 combines with J gene TRBJ2-2; TRBD1 aligns across 7 bases. The ends lost 0 bases at V and 6 bases at J; junction bases unmatched: 7. The CDR3 covers 15 residues. Germline loops: CDR1 GTSNPN, CDR2 SVGIG (reference sequence). The CDR3 sequence is CAWSVGTDQAGELFF. As DNA, the CDR3 is TGTGCCTGGAGTGTCGGGACAGATCAGGCCGGGGAGCTGTTTTTT.

V usage is TRBV2 and J usage is TRBJ1-4; D is uncertain. The V gene lost 3 bases and the J gene lost 0 bases, with 11 bases spanning the gap. From germline, CDR1 is SNHLY and CDR2 FYNNEI. This CDR3 is 16 amino acids long. The CDR3 DNA follows: TGTGCCAGCAGTGAGCCGGCGGATGCAACTAATGAAAAACTGTTTTTT. This codes for CASSEPADATNEKLFF.

This clone was seen only a few times. The chain joins TRBV6-6 to TRBJ1-1, with no clear D. Trimming took 4 bases from V and 7 from J, leaving 19 bases between them. This CDR3 has 15 amino acids. Germline V lookup: CDR1 MNHNY, CDR2 SVGAGI (reference sequence). CDR3 DNA sequence: TGTGCCAGCAGTTTTTCCCAGGATGGGGAGCGTGAAGCTTTCTTT. Its translation: CASSFSQDGEREAFF.

This clone has a handful of counts. The chain couples TRBV4-3 to TRBJ2-7, with TRBD2 as a possible D gene (6 bases). Trimming pared 0 bases from V and 3 bases from J, leaving 15 bases between. Germline V gives CDR1 LGHNA, CDR2 YSLEER. This CDR3 spans 16 amino acids. The CDR3 reads CASSQELWGEDYEQYF. The CDR3 nucleotides read TGCGCCAGCAGCCAAGAGTTATGGGGGGAGGACTACGAGCAGTACTTC.

The V and J genes are TRBV30 and TRBJ1-4; maybe TRBD1 (5 bases). Trimming shortened V by 8 bases and J by 11 bases, and 15 bases separated the two germline ends. The CDR3 extends over 11 amino acids. Germline V gene lookup returns CDR1 GTSNPN and CDR2 SVGIG (reference sequence). CDR3 DNA: TGTGCCCTAGGTGAGGGGAGGAAACTGTTTTTT. Translation: CALGEGRKLFF.

This chain links TRBV5-1 with TRBJ2-6, with D uncertain. There are 20 residues in the CDR3. The V end lost 2 bases, the J end lost 0 bases, and 21 bases lay between the germline ends. Germline V CDR1 and CDR2: SGHRS, YFSETQ. The CDR3 nucleotides read TGCGCCAGCAGCTTTAAGTCTTTGTCAGAGAGTCTCTCTGGGGCCAACGTCCTGACTTTC. Its protein is CASSFKSLSESLSGANVLTF.

V usage is TRBV30 and J usage is TRBJ1-2, with D perhaps TRBD1 (6 bases). Trimming removed 4 bases from V and 3 bases from J, with 18 bases in between. CDR3 size: 15 residues. The germline V gene has CDR1 GTSNPN and CDR2 SVGIG (reference sequence). The CDR3 region is CAWTPGTTGDYGYTF. For the CDR3, the DNA is TGTGCCTGGACCCCAGGAACGACAGGTGACTATGGCTACACCTTC.

This chain links TRBV2 with TRBJ1-5, with D perhaps TRBD1 (5 bases). Trimming left V 5 bases short and J 0 bases short, with 11 bases between. Germline CDR1 reads SNHLY; CDR2 reads FYNNEI. There are 15 residues in the CDR3. The DNA of the CDR3 is TGTGCCAGCAGTTGGACAAGGGGTAGCAATCAGCCCCAGCATTTT. It is translated as CASSWTRGSNQPQHF.

This clone showed up just once. V and J are TRBV30 and TRBJ2-2; D is unclear. Germline loops: CDR1 GTSNPN, CDR2 SVGIG (reference sequence). The V end was cut by 0 bases, the J end by 8 bases, with 7 bases between. The CDR3 is 12 amino acids. CDR3 bases: TGTGCCTGGAGTGTAGTTGGTGGGGAGCTGTTTTTT. It translates to CAWSVVGGELFF.

This clone was detected only a few times. The V call is TRBV25-1, the J call TRBJ1-5; the D gene is possibly TRBD1 (5 bases). CDR1 and CDR2 from the germline V gene are MGHDK and SYGVNS. The CDR3 is 14 amino acids. V was pared by 5 bases and J by 4 bases, with 12 bases between. The DNA for the CDR3 is TGTGCCAGCAGTACGGGGCCGACAAATCAGCCCCAGCATTTT. Its translation is CASSTGPTNQPQHF.

The CDR3 DNA reads as TGTGCCAGCAGCTTAGTTGGTGGACAGAACTACGAGCAGTACTTC. Protein: CASSLVGGQNYEQYF. The rearrangement links TRBV7-3 to TRBJ2-7, with D possibly TRBD1 on 6 matching bases. Trimming pared 2 bases from V and 3 bases from J, leaving 14 bases between. The CDR3 is 15 residues long. The germline V gene has CDR1 SGHTA and CDR2 FQGTGA.

The chain is built from TRBV27 and TRBJ1-5; D remains ambiguous. Trimming shortened V by 0 bases and J by 7 bases, and 7 bases separated the two germline ends. Per the germline V gene, CDR1 is MNHEY and CDR2 is SMNVEV (reference sequence). CDR3 length equals 13 residues. The CDR3 is CASSLSWEQPQHF. For the CDR3, the DNA is TGTGCCAGCAGTTTATCGTGGGAGCAGCCCCAGCATTTT.

J is TRBJ2-7 and V is TRBV4-3; TRBD2 agrees at 7 bases. CDR1 and CDR2 from the germline V gene are LGHNA and YSLEER. With 0 bases clipped from V and 3 bases from J, the junction kept 2 bases outside the gene matches. The CDR3 has 14 residues. CDR3 loop: CASSQDGGGYEQYF. CDR3 DNA sequence: TGCGCCAGCAGCCAAGATGGGGGGGGCTACGAGCAGTACTTC.

The chain carries TRBV15 and TRBJ1-1, with 8 bases identical to TRBD1. CDR3 length: 15 residues. V was clipped by 5 bases and J by 4 bases; unmatched bases: 9. Per the germline V gene, CDR1 is LNHNV and CDR2 is YYDKDF (reference sequence). This CDR3 is CATSYTTGGGTEAFF. CDR3 sequence (DNA): TGTGCCACCAGCTATACCACAGGGGGTGGCACTGAAGCTTTCTTT.

The chain carries TRBV6-5 and TRBJ2-7; 7 bases fit TRBD2. Germline V CDR1 and CDR2: MNHEY, SVGAGI. The CDR3 length is 16 residues. With 4 bases clipped from V and 6 bases from J, the junction kept 15 bases outside the gene matches. This CDR3 reads CASSLGTNRNIAEQYF. DNA for the CDR3: TGTGCCAGCAGTTTGGGGACTAACAGAAATATTGCCGAGCAGTACTTC.

The rearrangement links TRBV4-1 to TRBJ1-2; 8 bases match TRBD1. The CDR3 totals 15 residues. V trimming: 1 base; J trimming: 7 bases; junction bases outside the gene matches: 8. Germline-derived CDR1 and CDR2 are MGHRA and YSYEKL. The CDR3 is CASSQVGGQGSGYTF. As DNA, the CDR3 is TGCGCCAGCAGCCAAGTCGGAGGACAGGGTTCTGGCTACACCTTC.